The 17 T cell receptor beta chains below were found in one sample sequenced in a study of blood T cell repertoires in COVID-19. Using immunoSEQ multiplex PCR, the repertoire was profiled, and TCRdb retains in-frame clones only, with some absent. The table includes 230,000 or so clones, 88% detected once. The sequencing input was PBMCs or T cells enriched from blood (not recorded which). The receptors were gathered from a woman aged 45-65 years with acute COVID-19.

This clone showed up just once. V and J are TRBV2 and TRBJ1-3, with D maybe TRBD1 (5 bases). The CDR3 covers 15 residues. V lost 10 bases and J lost 0, with 16 bases in between. CDR1 and CDR2 from the germline V gene are SNHLY and FYNNEI. CDR3 nucleotides: TGTGCCATCCGGCAGGGTTCTTTCTCTGGAAACACCATATATTTT. Protein sequence: CAIRQGSFSGNTIYF. The complete variable domain, with remaining parts taken from reference TRBV2 and TRBJ1-3, reads EPEVTQTPSHQVTQMGQEVILRCVPISNHLYFYWYRQILGQKVEFLVSFYNNEISEKSEIFDDQFSVERPDGSNFTLKIRSTKLEDSAMYFCAIRQGSFSGNTIYFGEGSWLTVV.

This clone was observed once. The J gene is TRBJ1-3, the V gene TRBV6-5; no reliable D call. This CDR3 has 15 amino acids. With 3 bases removed from V and 4 bases from J, the gap between germline ends came to 13 bases. From germline, CDR1 is MNHEY and CDR2 SVGAGI. The CDR3 bases are TGTGCCAGCAGTTATAGTCGGCAGCGGGGAAACACCATATATTTT. This sequence encodes CASSYSRQRGNTIYF.

The gene calls are TRBV7-2 and TRBJ1-3; 8 positions match TRBD1. The V gene end was trimmed by 2 bases and the J gene end by 2 bases; junction bases not matched to a gene: 8. The CDR3 loop spans 17 amino acids. CDR1 is SGHTA, CDR2 FQGNSA, per germline. The CDR3 region has the DNA TGTGCCAGCAGCTTATATCACAGGGGGTTGCCTGGAAACACCATATATTTT. This sequence encodes CASSLYHRGLPGNTIYF.

This clone was seen many times. This sequence joins TRBV27 and TRBJ2-7; possibly TRBD2 for D (7 bases). The CDR3 contains 14 residues. The V end was cut by 10 bases, the J end by 2 bases, with 18 bases between. The germline gives CDR1 MNHEY, CDR2 SMNVEV (reference sequence). The CDR3 DNA follows: TGTGCCACCCCCCCACGGGGGGCGGCCTACGAGCAGTACTTC. Its protein product is CATPPRGAAYEQYF.

The chain joins TRBV28 to TRBJ2-2; no reliable D call. The V and J ends lost 6 bases and 2 bases respectively, with 10 bases between them. Germline CDR1 MDHEN, CDR2 SYDVKM. The CDR3 spans 14 residues. CDR3 in DNA: TGTGCCAGCAGCCGTCCTATTAACACCGGGGAGCTGTTTTTT. Its protein product is CASSRPINTGELFF.

The chain carries TRBV5-4 and TRBJ2-1; 7 bases match TRBD2. Germline V gene sequence: CDR1 SGHNT, CDR2 YYREEE (reference sequence). This CDR3 comprises 14 residues. J lost 4 bases, V lost 5 bases, and 6 bases had no gene match. CDR3 sequence reads: CASRRRELYNEQFF. CDR3 in DNA: TGTGCCAGCAGACGGCGGGAGTTGTACAATGAGCAGTTCTTC.

This rearrangement joins TRBV5-1 to TRBJ1-2; 7 positions match TRBD1. The germline gives CDR1 SGHRS, CDR2 YFSETQ. The trim removed 0 bases at V and 7 bases at J, leaving 12 bases unmatched. The CDR3 runs to 16 residues. The CDR3 loop is CASSLGLAGGRAGYTF. For the CDR3, the DNA is TGCGCCAGCAGCTTGGGGCTAGCAGGGGGAAGAGCTGGCTACACCTTC.

The chain combines TRBV30 with TRBJ1-1, with 8 bases fitting TRBD1. This CDR3 contains 14 residues. Per germline, CDR1 GTSNPN and CDR2 SVGIG (reference sequence). V gave up 1 base and J gave up 6 bases; unmatched junction bases: 7. The chain's CDR3 is CAWSEGDRIAEAFF. The CDR3 nucleotides are TGTGCCTGGAGTGAAGGGGACAGGATCGCTGAAGCTTTCTTT. The variable domain in full, with the rest retrieved from reference TRBV30 and TRBJ1-1, is SQTIHQWPATLVQPVGSPLSLECTVEGTSNPNLYWYRQAAGRGLQLLFYSVGIGQISSEVPQNLSASRPQDRQFILSSKKLLLSDSGFYLCAWSEGDRIAEAFFGQGTRLTVV.

CDR3 in DNA: TGTGCCGCAGGGGGCGCGAACACCGGGGAGCTGTTTTTT. It codes for CAAGGANTGELFF. The rearrangement joins TRBV30 to TRBJ2-2, with 8 bases fitting TRBD1. The CDR3 contains 13 residues. Trimming removed 8 bases from V and 0 bases from J; junction bases left unmatched: 2. Germline CDR1 is GTSNPN and CDR2 is SVGIG (reference sequence).

The gene calls are TRBV5-1 and TRBJ2-7, with 12 bases identical to TRBD2. The germline V gene has CDR1 SGHRS and CDR2 YFSETQ. The CDR3 has 17 amino acids. J was trimmed by 2 bases and V by 3 bases; bases with no gene match: 9. The CDR3 coding sequence is TGCGCCAGCAGCTGGAGGACTAGCGGGACACCTACCTACGAGCAGTACTTC. This sequence encodes CASSWRTSGTPTYEQYF.

V and J are TRBV5-1 and TRBJ1-1; maybe TRBD1 (5 bases). Trimming stripped 4 bases from V and 0 bases from J, with 16 bases between. The length of the CDR3 is 16 residues. Germline lookup yields CDR1 SGHRS and CDR2 YFSETQ. The CDR3 here is CASSGRAGGVNTEAFF. The DNA for the CDR3 is TGCGCCAGCAGCGGGAGGGCGGGGGGTGTGAACACTGAAGCTTTCTTT.

This clone was seen a few times. This chain joins TRBV9 and TRBJ1-6, with D tentatively TRBD1 (5 bases). The CDR3 is 18 residues long. Between the trimmed V and J ends, which lost 0 bases and 8 bases, there was a span of 21 bases. CDR1 and CDR2 from the germline V gene are SGDLS and YYNGEE. CDR3 sequence: CASSVGRGGALDYSPLHF. The CDR3 DNA follows: TGTGCCAGCAGCGTAGGCCGTGGCGGGGCTTTGGATTATTCACCCCTCCACTTT. The complete variable domain, with remaining parts taken from reference TRBV9 and TRBJ1-6, reads DSGVTQTPKHLITATGQRVTLRCSPRSGDLSVYWYQQSLDQGLQFLIQYYNGEERAKGNILERFSAQQFPDLHSELNLSSLELGDSALYFCASSVGRGGALDYSPLHFGNGTRLTVT.

V gene TRBV10-3 combines with J gene TRBJ1-1; 7 bases agree with TRBD1. With 2 bases clipped from V and 1 base from J, the junction kept 1 base outside the gene matches. There are 14 residues in the CDR3. The V gene's germline CDR1 is ENHRY and CDR2 SYGVKD. CDR3 sequence (DNA): TGTGCCATCAGTGAGAAGGGGGCGAACACTGAAGCTTTCTTT. Its protein product is CAISEKGANTEAFF.

V and J are TRBV5-5 and TRBJ1-1, with TRBD1 matching over 7 bases. V shed 4 bases and J 11 bases; nucleotides not matched to a gene: 14. The CDR3 consists of 14 residues. CDR1 SGHKS and CDR2 YYEKEE come from the germline V gene (reference sequence). Here the CDR3 reads CASSPPGGRSQAFF. CDR3 DNA: TGTGCCAGCAGCCCGCCAGGGGGGCGCAGCCAGGCTTTCTTT.

In its sample, this clone was seen once. The chain combines TRBV4-1 with TRBJ2-1; the match to TRBD2 covers 7 bases. Germline-derived CDR1 and CDR2 are MGHRA and YSYEKL. The CDR3 consists of 15 residues. V was pared by 5 bases and J by 9 bases, with 13 bases of the junction left unmatched. CDR3 sequence: CASSSPGPRGSEQFF. The DNA of the CDR3 is TGCGCCAGCAGCTCACCGGGACCCCGCGGGAGTGAGCAGTTCTTC.

This clone was detected only once. This CDR3 is CASSKVRQREGPDTQYF. Written as DNA, the CDR3 is TGTGCCAGCAGCAAAGTAAGACAGCGGGAGGGCCCAGATACGCAGTATTTT. This chain joins TRBV21-1 and TRBJ2-3; the table's D call, TRBD2, was not checked against the DNA. TRBV21-1 is designated a pseudogene. The CDR3 loop spans 17 amino acids.

This chain connects TRBV20-1 to TRBJ2-3; D is uncertain. CDR1 DFQATT and CDR2 SNEGSKA come from the germline V gene (reference sequence). This CDR3 comprises 11 residues. Trimming stripped 6 bases from V and 5 bases from J, with 9 bases between. The CDR3 here is CSAPFGDTQYF. The DNA of the CDR3 is TGCAGTGCCCCTTTCGGAGATACGCAGTATTTT.